Presented here are 2 T cell receptor beta chains from one specimen sequenced in a study of technical replicates of blood from a few donors. Clones were sequenced by immunoSEQ multiplex PCR, and TCRdb holds only the in-frame ones, with some missing. The sample holds under 90,000 clones, about 94% seen once. What was sequenced was T cells isolated from PBMCs. These receptors came from a human donor in good health.

The chain couples TRBV5-1 to TRBJ1-1, with D tentatively TRBD1 (6 bases). The CDR3 is 13 residues long. Trimming cost V 6 bases and J 4 bases, with 13 bases left between them. Germline lookup yields CDR1 SGHRS and CDR2 YFSETQ. The CDR3, as DNA: TGCGCCAGCAAGTACAGGGCGTCCACTGAAGCTTTCTTT. Residues: CASKYRASTEAFF.

V and J are TRBV27 and TRBJ2-7, with 8 bases matching TRBD1. Germline loops: CDR1 MNHEY, CDR2 SMNVEV (reference sequence). The length of the CDR3 is 15 residues. J was trimmed by 3 bases and V by 0 bases; bases with no gene match: 4. The chain's CDR3 is CASSLSQGAFYEQYF. DNA for the CDR3: TGTGCCAGCAGTTTATCGCAGGGGGCCTTCTACGAGCAGTACTTC.